One and the same sample provided the 2 T cell receptor beta chains below, sequenced in a study of blood T cell repertoires in COVID-19. Produced via immunoSEQ multiplex PCR; TCRdb's table is partial and in-frame only. The sample consists of roughly 29,000 clones, 85% to 95% of them appearing once. Sequences were obtained from peripheral blood. Every receptor here comes from a woman aged 65 to 85 with COVID-19, enrolled during active disease.

This clone was counted once. The chain couples TRBV6-5 to TRBJ1-1; D not certain. The CDR3 is made up of 13 amino acids. The V end lost 3 bases, the J end lost 4 bases, and 9 bases lay between the germline ends. Germline V gene data show CDR1 as MNHEY and CDR2 as SVGAGI. The CDR3 coding sequence is TGTGCCAGCAGTTATGGGCAGGCCACTGAAGCTTTCTTT. Translating gives CASSYGQATEAFF.

This clone is a singleton in its sample. The chain uses TRBV5-1 and TRBJ2-7; 11 nucleotides match TRBD2. The CDR3 loop spans 15 amino acids. The V and J ends lost 0 bases and 9 bases, in that order; junction bases with no gene match: 8. Germline CDR1 SGHRS, CDR2 YFSETQ. The CDR3 DNA sequence: TGCGCCAGCAGCTTGGGTCTAGCGGGGGGCCGGATGCAGTACTTC. Its translation is CASSLGLAGGRMQYF.